The next 13 T cell receptor beta chains were all read from a single sample in a study of blood T cell repertoires in COVID-19. Sequencing used immunoSEQ multiplex PCR; TCRdb keeps in-frame clones, though not all of them. The sample lists some 220,000 clones, roughly 80% occurring once. Sequencing was carried out using peripheral blood. The receptors were sampled from a woman in her 70s with COVID-19, enrolled during active disease.

CDR3 loop: CASSSGGAGEQPQHF. CDR3 sequence (DNA): TGTGCCAGCAGCTCGGGGGGTGCAGGGGAACAGCCCCAGCATTTT. This chain links TRBV11-2 with TRBJ1-5, with a tentative D call TRBD1 (6 bases). CDR3 length: 15 amino acids. Per the germline V gene, CDR1 is SGHAT and CDR2 is FQNNGV. The V gene lost 4 bases and the J gene lost 7 bases, with 17 bases spanning the gap.

The chain couples TRBV5-3 to TRBJ1-2, with D tentatively TRBD1 (6 bases). TRBV5-3 is assigned to the ORF class and has an uncertain function. The CDR3 covers 15 residues. V lost 5 bases to trimming and J lost 0 bases, with 14 bases between them. The CDR3 nucleotides read TGTGCCAGAAGAAACTACAGGGAAGCTAACTATGGCTACACCTTC. Its translation is CARRNYREANYGYTF.

The rearrangement links TRBV7-6 to TRBJ2-7; 12 bases agree with TRBD2. Per germline, CDR1 SGHVS and CDR2 FNYEAQ. After removal of 7 bases from V and 0 bases from J, the junction contained 7 bases not matched to a gene. The CDR3 has 16 residues. CDR3 sequence reads: CASTRLAGESSYEQYF. CDR3 sequence (DNA): TGTGCCAGCACTCGACTAGCGGGGGAGAGCTCCTACGAGCAGTACTTC.

The V gene is TRBV14, the J gene TRBJ2-6; 8 nucleotides align to TRBD1. The CDR3 consists of 17 residues. CDR1 and CDR2 from the germline V gene are SGHDN and FVKESK. J was trimmed by 0 bases and V by 5 bases; bases with no gene match: 6. The CDR3 protein is CASSINRGSSGANVLTF. The CDR3 nucleotides read TGTGCCAGCAGCATTAACAGGGGGAGCTCTGGGGCCAACGTCCTGACTTTC.

The chain couples TRBV4-3 to TRBJ2-3, with 8 bases that match TRBD1. The germline V gene encodes CDR1 LGHNA and CDR2 YSLEER. V dropped 0 bases and J dropped 5; count of bases not matched to a gene: 10. The CDR3 totals 17 residues. DNA of the CDR3: TGCGCCAGCAGCCAAGACGCCGCAGGGGGCAATGTAGATACGCAGTATTTT. Encoded protein: CASSQDAAGGNVDTQYF.

V and J are TRBV12-3 or TRBV12-4 and TRBJ2-2; no definite D call. V lost 7 bases and J lost 3, with 9 bases in between. The CDR3 runs to 13 residues. The CDR3 protein is CASKEVYTGELFF. The CDR3 DNA reads TGTGCCAGCAAAGAGGTGTACACCGGGGAGCTGTTTTTT.

This clone has only one observation. The V call is TRBV11-2, the J call TRBJ2-7; D gene ambiguous. This CDR3 has 13 residues. CDR1 and CDR2 from the germline V gene are SGHAT and FQNNGV. Trimming stripped 1 base from V and 2 bases from J, with 6 bases between. The CDR3 nucleotides read TGTGCCAGCAGCTTAGGGCGGCCCTACGAGCAGTACTTC. The encoded protein is CASSLGRPYEQYF.

V is TRBV14 and J is TRBJ1-4; unclear D gene. V gave up 4 bases and J gave up 7 bases, with 16 bases separating them. Germline V gene lookup returns CDR1 SGHDN and CDR2 FVKESK. This CDR3 spans 15 amino acids. CDR3 loop: CASSPSTTTGEKLFF. CDR3 in DNA: TGTGCCAGCAGCCCTTCCACTACGACTGGTGAAAAACTGTTTTTT.

The chain employs TRBV10-3 and TRBJ2-2; TRBD1 agrees at 8 bases. The CDR3 is made up of 14 amino acids. With V trimmed by 8 bases and J by 13 bases, 15 bases remained unmatched. Germline CDR1 ENHRY, CDR2 SYGVKD. CDR3: CAIGDRQGALGLFF. CDR3 DNA sequence: TGTGCCATCGGGGATCGGCAGGGGGCGCTGGGGCTGTTTTTT.

The chain joins TRBV25-1 to TRBJ2-7; D gene ambiguous. CDR3 length: 13 amino acids. Per the germline V gene, CDR1 is MGHDK and CDR2 is SYGVNS. V lost 4 bases and J lost 4, with 11 bases in between. DNA of the CDR3: TGTGCCAGCAGTGGATATCGGGTGTACGAGCAGTACTTC. Its translation: CASSGYRVYEQYF.

V and J are TRBV18 and TRBJ1-4, with 9 bases matching TRBD1. The CDR3 loop spans 16 amino acids. Germline V lookup: CDR1 KGHSH, CDR2 LQKENI. V trimming: 0 bases; J trimming: 7 bases; junction bases outside the gene matches: 6. The CDR3 sequence is CASSPPTGGYIEKLFF. For the CDR3, the DNA is TGTGCCAGCTCACCACCAACAGGGGGCTACATTGAAAAACTGTTTTTT.

This sequence joins TRBV18 and TRBJ2-7; D gene unclear. The CDR3 is 13 amino acids. The V gene lost 6 bases and the J gene lost 0 bases, with 9 bases spanning the gap. Germline V lookup: CDR1 KGHSH, CDR2 LQKENI. The CDR3 DNA reads as TGTGCCAGCTCGCCTAGTAGCTCCTACGAGCAGTACTTC. Protein sequence: CASSPSSSYEQYF.

The chain recombines TRBV7-2 with TRBJ2-3, with D tentatively TRBD2 (5 bases). This CDR3 comprises 13 residues. Germline-derived CDR1 and CDR2 are SGHTA and FQGNSA. Trimming removed 2 bases at V and 5 bases at J, with 8 bases between. CDR3: CASSLLGRDTQYF. The CDR3, as DNA: TGTGCCAGCAGCTTATTAGGGAGAGATACGCAGTATTTT.